These 22 T cell receptor beta chains came from one sample sequenced in a study of blood T cells in healthy people across ages (dated by TCRdb to 2015 to 2017). The library relied on 5' RACE. Instrument on record: Illumina HiSeq 2500. A second PCR of 7 to 11 cycles was performed with a sample-barcoded 5' primer and a J-beta primer mix. TCRdb handled the public reads itself, with Q25 trimming in fastp and clone calling in MiXCR, and kept productive beta chains. CDR3 protein duplicates are merged, each entry listing the most common genes and DNA. Recorded for this sample are around 820,000 distinct CDR3 sequences; around 25% of them occurred a single time. The top ten clonotypes cover around 3.6% of the sample. This same sample was also part of a study on T cells of mothers and their children.

Sequenced material: blood. Source of these receptors: a boy aged 10-17 years in good health.

A note on this clonotype: The junction and the germline gene differ at one end; a read error may be behind it. The chain is built from TRBV11-2 and TRBJ2-5; TRBD2 aligns across 11 bases. The CDR3 consists of 18 residues. Germline V gene lookup returns CDR1 SGHAT and CDR2 FQNNGV. The CDR3 loop is CARSVHTSGSPYQKTQYF. The CDR3 DNA reads TGTGCCCGCAGCGTCCACACTAGCGGGAGTCCGTACCAAAAGACCCAGTACTTC. The complete variable domain, with remaining parts taken from reference TRBV11-2 and TRBJ2-5, reads EAGVAQSPRYKIIEKRQSVAFWCNPISGHATLYWYQQILGQGPKLLIQFQNNGVVDDSQLPKDRFSAERLKGVDSTLKIQPAKLEDSAVYLCARSVHTSGSPYQKTQYFGPGTRLLVL.

Ten or more counts support this clonotype. The chain employs TRBV7-3 and TRBJ1-3, with D tentatively TRBD1 (6 bases). V lost 5 bases to trimming and J lost 1 base, with 9 bases between them. The germline CDR1 and CDR2 sequences are SGHTA and FQGTGA. This CDR3 region has 14 residues. CDR3 nucleotides: TGTGCCAGCAGCCTGACAGGTTCTGGAAACACCATATATTTT. This sequence encodes CASSLTGSGNTIYF.

In its sample, this clonotype was seen a few times. The chain joins TRBV28 to TRBJ1-6, with a tentative D call TRBD1 (5 bases). Deletions cut 5 bases from V and 5 bases from J, with 10 bases between. The CDR3 covers 14 residues. From germline, CDR1 is MDHEN and CDR2 SYDVKM. This chain's CDR3 is CASSPEGNNSPLHF. CDR3 nucleotide sequence: TGTGCCAGCAGTCCTGAGGGGAATAATTCACCCCTCCACTTT.

Many counts were recorded for this clonotype. V and J are TRBV7-2 and TRBJ2-4; the D gene is possibly TRBD1 (6 bases). V was trimmed by 4 bases and J by 7 bases, leaving 14 bases between them. CDR1 and CDR2 (germline): SGHTA, FQGNSA. CDR3 length: 14 amino acids. CDR3 coding DNA: TGTGCCAGCAGCTCATCCGGGACAAGGAACATTCAGTACTTC. This gives the protein CASSSSGTRNIQYF.

This clonotype came up a few times. Here the CDR3 reads CASSSRGFVGAILSYNEQFF. CDR3 coding DNA: TGCGCCAGCAGCTCCCGAGGATTTGTAGGGGCGATCCTCTCCTACAATGAGCAGTTCTTC. The J gene is TRBJ2-1, the V gene TRBV5-1; D may be TRBD1 (5 bases). The CDR3 spans 20 residues. Germline V gives CDR1 SGHRS, CDR2 YFSETQ. Trimming took off 3 bases at V and 0 bases at J, with 25 bases between the two ends.

This clonotype was seen only a few times. The CDR3 loop reads CASRPSGQSLAKNIQYF. The DNA of the CDR3 is TGTGCCAGCAGACCATCGGGACAGAGCTTAGCCAAAAACATTCAGTACTTC. The rearrangement uses TRBV7-2 and TRBJ2-4; TRBD1 agrees at 7 bases. Trimming cost V 6 bases and J 0 bases; bases outside gene matches: 11. There are 17 residues in the CDR3. CDR1 SGHTA and CDR2 FQGNSA come from the germline V gene.

The gene calls are TRBV12-3 or TRBV12-4 and TRBJ2-1; no clear D. Between the trimmed V and J ends, which lost 7 bases and 2 bases, there was a span of 15 bases. The CDR3 extends over 15 amino acids. This CDR3 is CASNVYRFPYNEQFF. The CDR3 region has the DNA TGTGCCAGCAACGTGTATCGGTTCCCCTACAATGAGCAGTTCTTC.

The chain uses TRBV29-1 and TRBJ1-4; 7 nucleotides agree with TRBD1. V gave up 7 bases and J gave up 7 bases; unmatched junction bases: 9. Looked up from germline, CDR1 is SQVTM and CDR2 is ANQGSEA. This CDR3 is 13 amino acids long. CDR3 residues: CSAQTGAGEKLFF. CDR3 coding DNA: TGCAGCGCCCAAACAGGGGCGGGTGAAAAACTGTTTTTT.

V usage is TRBV6-2 or TRBV6-3 and J usage is TRBJ2-7; no clear D gene. This CDR3 has 12 amino acids. Germline V lookup: CDR1 MNHEY, CDR2 SVGEGT. The V end lost 8 bases, the J end lost 1 base, and 9 bases lay between the germline ends. This CDR3 is CASGQLSYEQYF. In DNA form, the CDR3 reads TGTGCCAGCGGGCAGCTGTCCTACGAGCAGTACTTC.

This clonotype appeared once. The chain recombines TRBV5-6 with TRBJ1-2, with 7 positions matching TRBD1. The J segment lost 5 bases and the V segment lost 3 bases, leaving 7 bases of the junction unmatched. The germline gives CDR1 SGHDT, CDR2 YYEEEE. The CDR3 is made up of 14 amino acids. Here the CDR3 DNA reads TGTGCCAGCAGCTCAGGACAGGTTCTGTATGGCTACACCTTC. It encodes CASSSGQVLYGYTF.

This chain joins TRBV6-6 and TRBJ2-7, with D possibly being TRBD1 (5 bases). Trimming cost V 2 bases and J 2 bases, with 16 bases left between them. The length of the CDR3 is 16 residues. Germline CDR1 is MNHNY and CDR2 is SVGAGI (reference sequence). The CDR3 bases are TGTGCCAGCAGTTACAGCTACGGAGACAGCACCTACGAGCAGTACTTC. Protein product: CASSYSYGDSTYEQYF.

The chain couples TRBV7-9 to TRBJ2-2, with 9 bases identical to TRBD2. The CDR3 totals 18 residues. V dropped 3 bases and J dropped 0; count of bases not matched to a gene: 8. CDR1 SEHNR and CDR2 FQNEAQ come from the germline V gene (reference sequence). The DNA for the CDR3 is TGTGCCAGCAGCTTTGATAGGGTAGCGGGAGCGAACACCGGGGAGCTGTTTTTT. Encoded protein: CASSFDRVAGANTGELFF.

This clonotype was picked up a small number of times. This chain links TRBV20-1 with TRBJ1-4; D is possibly TRBD1 (6 bases). V dropped 0 bases and J dropped 8 bases, with 13 bases sitting between them. This CDR3 contains 14 residues. Germline V lookup: CDR1 DFQATT, CDR2 SNEGSKA (reference sequence). This CDR3 reads CSAREGGTEEKLFF. CDR3 sequence (DNA): TGCAGTGCTAGAGAGGGGGGCACAGAAGAAAAACTGTTTTTT.

This clonotype was seen only a few times. The chain recombines TRBV7-2 with TRBJ1-4; the D gene is possibly TRBD1 (5 bases). CDR3 size: 14 residues. Germline values: CDR1 SGHTA, CDR2 FQGNSA. The V end was cut by 2 bases, the J end by 8 bases, with 12 bases between. The DNA for the CDR3 is TGTGCCAGCAGCTTAACCGGGACCCGGGAAAAACTGTTTTTT. This encodes CASSLTGTREKLFF.

V gene TRBV5-1 combines with J gene TRBJ2-1, with D perhaps matching TRBD1 (7 bases). The CDR3 length is 19 residues. The germline CDR1 and CDR2 sequences are SGHRS and YFSETQ. Deletions cut 4 bases from V and 0 bases from J, with 23 bases between. CDR3 loop: CASSRPEGGGKSSYNEQFF. The CDR3 DNA reads TGCGCCAGCAGCCGACCCGAAGGGGGCGGGAAAAGCTCCTACAATGAGCAGTTCTTC. Complete variable domain (other parts from reference TRBV5-1 and TRBJ2-1): KAGVTQTPRYLIKTRGQQVTLSCSPISGHRSVSWYQQTPGQGLQFLFEYFSETQRNKGNFPGRFSGRQFSNSRSEMNVSTLELGDSALYLCASSRPEGGGKSSYNEQFFGPGTRLTVL.

V usage is TRBV27 and J usage is TRBJ1-2; D is unresolved. Trimming shortened V by 10 bases and J by 1 base, and 13 bases separated the two germline ends. The CDR3 is made up of 13 amino acids. Germline CDR1 MNHEY, CDR2 SMNVEV (reference sequence). CDR3 residues: CATSGFNNYGYTF. In DNA, the CDR3 is TGTGCCACAAGTGGATTCAATAACTATGGCTACACCTTC.

The genes are TRBV12-3 or TRBV12-4 and TRBJ2-5; TRBD2 matches at 9 bases. The J call may not be correct, given that the DNA end is closer to TRBJ2-1. This CDR3 comprises 21 residues. The CDR3 sequence is CASSSKLRLSGGTSSYNEQFF. CDR3 in DNA: TGTGCCAGCAGTTCAAAACTCCGTTTAAGCGGGGGGACAAGCTCCTACAATGAGCAGTTCTTC.

This clonotype was seen more than once but under ten times. The chain uses TRBV27 and TRBJ2-4; D possibly uses TRBD1 or TRBD2 (5 bases each). In germline, CDR1 is MNHEY, CDR2 SMNVEV (reference sequence). CDR3 length: 15 residues. Trimming pared 1 base from V and 6 bases from J, leaving 13 bases between. This CDR3 reads CASSLFGDQRNIQYF. The CDR3 nucleotides are TGTGCCAGCAGTTTATTTGGGGACCAAAGAAACATTCAGTACTTC.

This clonotype appeared a few times. The gene calls are TRBV7-2 and TRBJ2-4; D tentatively fits TRBD1 or TRBD2 (6 bases each). From germline, CDR1 is SGHTA and CDR2 FQGNSA. The CDR3 has 17 residues. The V end was cut by 5 bases, the J end by 2 bases, with 19 bases between. For the CDR3, the DNA is TGTGCCAGCAGCCCCCAGGGGCCGGGGGCGACCAAAAACATTCAGTACTTC. Encoded protein: CASSPQGPGATKNIQYF.

The J gene is TRBJ2-1, the V gene TRBV5-1; 7 bases are shared with TRBD2. The J call may be mistaken, given a closer DNA end match to TRBJ2-7. CDR1 is SGHRS, CDR2 YFSETQ, per germline. The length of the CDR3 is 14 residues. The CDR3: CASSLDWGGYEQYF. CDR3 sequence (DNA): TGCGCCAGCAGTCTCGACTGGGGGGGCTACGAGCAGTACTTC.

This clonotype was counted only a few times. V usage is TRBV28 and J usage is TRBJ1-3; D may be TRBD1 (6 bases). The germline V gene has CDR1 MDHEN and CDR2 SYDVKM. V was shortened by 2 bases and J by 3 bases, with 14 bases between the two germline ends. This CDR3 has 16 residues. As DNA, the CDR3 is TGTGCCAGCAGTTTAGGTGGGGGGCTCGGTGGAAACACCATATATTTT. It yields the protein CASSLGGGLGGNTIYF. Drawing the rest from reference TRBV28 and TRBJ1-3, the complete variable domain is DVKVTQSSRYLVKRTGEKVFLECVQDMDHENMFWYRQDPGLGLRLIYFSYDVKMKEKGDIPEGYSVSREKKERFSLILESASTNQTSMYLCASSLGGGLGGNTIYFGEGSWLTVV.

V usage is TRBV6-2 or TRBV6-3 and J usage is TRBJ2-5; the D call may be TRBD1 or TRBD2 (6 bases each). TRBJ2-1 explains the end of the DNA better; the J call may be wrong. CDR3 size: 16 residues. Per germline, CDR1 MNHEY and CDR2 SVGEGT. The CDR3 sequence: CASIEGGLGVNNEQFF. The CDR3 DNA sequence: TGTGCCAGCATCGAAGGGGGACTGGGAGTTAACAATGAGCAGTTCTTC.